The T cell receptor (beta chain) under discussion was sequenced for a study of CD8+CD57+ T cells in acquired aplastic anemia. Study details: On average, sorted CD4+ and CD8+ cells gave 2.5 to 4 ug of DNA. Points from the study as a whole: Roughly 30 CD8+ CDR3 sequences occurred in both the patients and the controls.

Only patients with CD8+CD57+ cell expansion on flow cytometry were chosen for sequencing. Each of the patients presented with severe acquired aplastic anemia. Untreated patients provided the blood samples, with no therapy given before sampling. A word on this clonotype: Its target is not known.

There are 17 residues in the CDR3. Trimming at V came to 0 bases and at J to 4 bases, leaving 6 bases not matched to a gene. Per germline, CDR1 LGHNA and CDR2 YNFKEQ. The template used for profiling TCR beta VDJ and CDR3 was genomic DNA. TCRdb independently ran MiXCR on the reads; one entry per CDR3 protein. The sample has under 200,000 distinct CDR3 sequences, less than 60% seen once. Sequenced input: sorted CD4+, CD8+, or CD8+CD57+ T cells (not recorded which) from PBMCs. The chain is built from TRBV4-2 and TRBJ2-5; 12 positions match TRBD2. The receptor was isolated from a human donor with aplastic anemia. In DNA form, the CDR3 reads TGTGCCAGCAGCCAAGATTCCCTAGCGGGGGGGCTAGAGACCCAGTACTTC. Translating it yields CASSQDSLAGGLETQYF.